The rows below give T cell receptor beta chains drawn from one sample of a study of T cell repertoires in cytomegalovirus infection. Each CDR3 protein gets one entry after TCRdb re-called the reads with MiXCR. Of 290,000 or so distinct CDR3 sequences detected, about a tenth appear once; the ten largest clones hold approximately 2.4%. The sample comprised PBMCs. These receptor sequences come from a human donor in good health (CMV status not recorded). Some clones in this sample may be carry-over from other donors' samples. The CDR3 runs from the conserved cysteine through the conserved F or W. Fields, in order: D gene, J gene, clone size, V gene, CDR3 protein, CDR3 DNA. A D gene is named only where the DNA matches it firmly. Clone size is not always given. Where it is, it says once, few, many or a class for expanded clones.

D: -; J: TRBJ1-2; size: few; V: TRBV5-1; CDR3: CASSPPGPNYGYTF; DNA: TGCGCCAGCAGCCCACCGGGACCGAACTATGGCTACACCTTC
D: TRBD1; J: TRBJ2-5; size: few; V: TRBV28; CDR3: CASHRGTQETQYF; DNA: TGTGCCAGCCACAGGGGTACCCAAGAGACCCAGTACTTC
D: TRBD2; J: TRBJ2-2; size: many; V: TRBV7-8; CDR3: CASSPAGGRPGELFF; DNA: TGTGCCAGCAGCCCTGCGGGGGGGCGTCCAGGGGAGCTGTTTTTT
D: TRBD1; J: TRBJ1-1; size: many; V: TRBV6-2/TRBV6-3; CDR3: CASSRAGTGALEAFF; DNA: TGTGCCAGCAGTCGAGCCGGGACAGGGGCTTTGGAAGCTTTCTTT
D: -; J: TRBJ1-2; size: many; V: TRBV7-2; CDR3: CASSLGKGQTYGYTF; DNA: TGTGCCAGCAGCTTGGGAAAAGGACAGACCTATGGCTACACCTTC
D: TRBD2; J: TRBJ2-1; size: many; V: TRBV29-1; CDR3: CSTQLGGSSYNEQFF; DNA: TGCAGCACACAACTCGGGGGGAGCTCCTACAATGAGCAGTTCTTC
D: -; J: TRBJ1-1; size: few; V: TRBV29-1; CDR3: CSVNLLGGTEAFF; DNA: TGCAGCGTTAACCTCCTTGGTGGCACTGAAGCTTTCTTT
D: -; J: TRBJ2-6; size: many; V: TRBV28; CDR3: CASSLGATGANVLTF; DNA: TGTGCCAGCAGTTTAGGGGCAACTGGGGCCAACGTCCTGACTTTC
D: -; J: TRBJ2-6; size: many; V: TRBV20-1; CDR3: CSARDWGANVLTF; DNA: TGCAGTGCTAGAGATTGGGGGGCCAACGTCCTGACTTTC
D: -; J: TRBJ2-3; size: many; V: TRBV12-3/TRBV12-4; CDR3: CASGQTSPDTQYF; DNA: TGTGCCAGCGGTCAGACATCCCCAGATACGCAGTATTTT
D: TRBD2; J: TRBJ2-1; size: many; V: TRBV10-1; CDR3: CASRASGTSGVNEQFF; DNA: TGCGCCAGCAGGGCCTCGGGGACTAGCGGGGTGAATGAGCAGTTCTTC
D: -; J: TRBJ2-2; size: many; V: TRBV7-2; CDR3: CASSARAGNTGELFF; DNA: TGTGCCAGCAGCGCCCGGGCGGGGAACACCGGGGAGCTGTTTTTT
D: -; J: TRBJ2-7; size: few; V: TRBV25-1; CDR3: CASSGGGEQYF; DNA: TGTGCCAGCAGTGGAGGGGGCGAGCAGTACTTC
D: TRBD1; J: TRBJ2-5; size: few; V: TRBV27; CDR3: CASMRTGMIQETQYF; DNA: TGTGCCAGCATGAGGACAGGCATGATCCAAGAGACCCAGTACTTC
D: TRBD1; J: TRBJ2-5; size: -; V: TRBV5-6; CDR3: CASSRRTGYQETQYF; DNA: TGTGCCAGCAGCCGCCGGACAGGGTACCAAGAGACCCAGTACTTC
D: TRBD2; J: TRBJ2-1; size: many; V: TRBV5-5; CDR3: CASSLASGGPGEQFF; DNA: TGTGCCAGCAGCTTGGCAAGCGGGGGTCCGGGTGAGCAGTTCTTC
D: -; J: TRBJ1-5; size: many; V: TRBV2; CDR3: CASSVSQGKNQPQHF; DNA: TGTGCCAGCAGTGTCAGTCAGGGAAAGAATCAGCCCCAGCATTTT
D: -; J: TRBJ1-1; size: many; V: TRBV7-2; CDR3: CASSSPYRVGEAFF; DNA: TGTGCCAGCAGCTCCCCGTACAGGGTTGGTGAAGCTTTCTTT
D: -; J: TRBJ1-1; size: many; V: TRBV7-2; CDR3: CASSRYRDTEAFF; DNA: TGTGCCAGCAGCCGCTACAGGGACACTGAAGCTTTCTTT
D: -; J: TRBJ1-5; size: many; V: TRBV28; CDR3: CASTRGTSQPQHF; DNA: TGTGCCAGCACCAGGGGAACAAGTCAGCCCCAGCATTTT
D: TRBD2; J: TRBJ2-3; size: many; V: TRBV12-3/TRBV12-4; CDR3: CASSPTSGPSTDTQYF; DNA: TGTGCCAGCAGTCCCACTAGCGGACCGAGCACAGATACGCAGTATTTT
D: TRBD1; J: TRBJ1-5; size: few; V: TRBV5-1; CDR3: CASSSQGGLGQPQHF; DNA: TGCGCCAGCAGCTCCCAGGGGGGCCTCGGTCAGCCCCAGCATTTT
D: TRBD2; J: TRBJ2-1; size: few; V: TRBV2; CDR3: CASRSSGTTYNEQFF; DNA: TGTGCCAGCAGGTCTAGCGGGACCACCTACAATGAGCAGTTCTTC
D: -; J: TRBJ1-4; size: many; V: TRBV7-9; CDR3: CASSRLRDGREKLFF; DNA: TGTGCCAGCAGCCGACTCCGGGACGGCCGTGAAAAACTGTTTTTT
D: -; J: TRBJ1-1; size: many; V: TRBV5-1; CDR3: CASSLGELNTEAFF; DNA: TGCGCCAGCAGCTTGGGAGAATTGAACACTGAAGCTTTCTTT
D: -; J: TRBJ1-1; size: many; V: TRBV7-8; CDR3: CASSLGGRVWTEAFF; DNA: TGTGCCAGCAGCTTAGGTGGCAGGGTGTGGACTGAAGCTTTCTTT
D: TRBD2; J: TRBJ2-1; size: few; V: TRBV19; CDR3: CASSIARTSGVNEQFF; DNA: TGTGCCAGTAGTATAGCCAGGACTAGCGGGGTCAATGAGCAGTTCTTC
D: -; J: TRBJ2-1; size: few; V: TRBV19; CDR3: CASSEEGGDYNEQFF; DNA: TGTGCCAGTAGTGAAGAGGGGGGTGACTACAATGAGCAGTTCTTC
D: TRBD2; J: TRBJ2-1; size: -; V: TRBV12-3/TRBV12-4; CDR3: CASRLTSGGAYEQFF; DNA: TGTGCCAGCAGGCTGACTAGCGGGGGGGCGTATGAGCAGTTCTTC
D: -; J: TRBJ2-7; size: many; V: TRBV7-2; CDR3: CASSLGAGVPYEQYF; DNA: TGTGCCAGCAGCTTAGGGGCAGGGGTCCCTTACGAGCAGTACTTC
D: TRBD2; J: TRBJ2-3; size: few; V: TRBV9; CDR3: CASSAGGAEDTQYF; DNA: TGTGCCAGCAGCGCCGGGGGGGCCGAAGATACGCAGTATTTT
D: -; J: TRBJ2-3; size: -; V: TRBV5-8; CDR3: CASSLGDGRTDTQYF; DNA: TGTGCCAGCAGTCTGGGGGACGGTCGCACAGATACGCAGTATTTT